This T cell receptor (beta chain) was observed in a study of blood T cells in healthy people across ages. CDR1 and CDR2 from the germline V gene are SGDLS and YYNGEE. The CDR3 is 16 residues long. With 4 bases removed from V and 13 bases from J, the gap between germline ends came to 27 bases. Sample-barcoded 5' priming and a J-beta primer mix drove a second PCR of roughly 6 to 12 cycles. Samples each returned at least 2.5 million CDR3-containing paired-end reads. From the 5' RACE reads, TCRdb called clonotypes with MiXCR, one entry per CDR3 protein. The data show about 780,000 distinct CDR3 sequences, approximately 67% seen once.

The rearrangement joins TRBV9 to TRBJ2-4; possibly TRBD1 for D (7 bases). Sample: blood. The receptor was isolated from a man aged 25 to 40 in good health. DNA for the CDR3: TGTGCCAGCAGCCTCACCGGCGGGACAGCCGATTCTGAGCAGTACTTC. Residues: CASSLTGGTADSEQYF.